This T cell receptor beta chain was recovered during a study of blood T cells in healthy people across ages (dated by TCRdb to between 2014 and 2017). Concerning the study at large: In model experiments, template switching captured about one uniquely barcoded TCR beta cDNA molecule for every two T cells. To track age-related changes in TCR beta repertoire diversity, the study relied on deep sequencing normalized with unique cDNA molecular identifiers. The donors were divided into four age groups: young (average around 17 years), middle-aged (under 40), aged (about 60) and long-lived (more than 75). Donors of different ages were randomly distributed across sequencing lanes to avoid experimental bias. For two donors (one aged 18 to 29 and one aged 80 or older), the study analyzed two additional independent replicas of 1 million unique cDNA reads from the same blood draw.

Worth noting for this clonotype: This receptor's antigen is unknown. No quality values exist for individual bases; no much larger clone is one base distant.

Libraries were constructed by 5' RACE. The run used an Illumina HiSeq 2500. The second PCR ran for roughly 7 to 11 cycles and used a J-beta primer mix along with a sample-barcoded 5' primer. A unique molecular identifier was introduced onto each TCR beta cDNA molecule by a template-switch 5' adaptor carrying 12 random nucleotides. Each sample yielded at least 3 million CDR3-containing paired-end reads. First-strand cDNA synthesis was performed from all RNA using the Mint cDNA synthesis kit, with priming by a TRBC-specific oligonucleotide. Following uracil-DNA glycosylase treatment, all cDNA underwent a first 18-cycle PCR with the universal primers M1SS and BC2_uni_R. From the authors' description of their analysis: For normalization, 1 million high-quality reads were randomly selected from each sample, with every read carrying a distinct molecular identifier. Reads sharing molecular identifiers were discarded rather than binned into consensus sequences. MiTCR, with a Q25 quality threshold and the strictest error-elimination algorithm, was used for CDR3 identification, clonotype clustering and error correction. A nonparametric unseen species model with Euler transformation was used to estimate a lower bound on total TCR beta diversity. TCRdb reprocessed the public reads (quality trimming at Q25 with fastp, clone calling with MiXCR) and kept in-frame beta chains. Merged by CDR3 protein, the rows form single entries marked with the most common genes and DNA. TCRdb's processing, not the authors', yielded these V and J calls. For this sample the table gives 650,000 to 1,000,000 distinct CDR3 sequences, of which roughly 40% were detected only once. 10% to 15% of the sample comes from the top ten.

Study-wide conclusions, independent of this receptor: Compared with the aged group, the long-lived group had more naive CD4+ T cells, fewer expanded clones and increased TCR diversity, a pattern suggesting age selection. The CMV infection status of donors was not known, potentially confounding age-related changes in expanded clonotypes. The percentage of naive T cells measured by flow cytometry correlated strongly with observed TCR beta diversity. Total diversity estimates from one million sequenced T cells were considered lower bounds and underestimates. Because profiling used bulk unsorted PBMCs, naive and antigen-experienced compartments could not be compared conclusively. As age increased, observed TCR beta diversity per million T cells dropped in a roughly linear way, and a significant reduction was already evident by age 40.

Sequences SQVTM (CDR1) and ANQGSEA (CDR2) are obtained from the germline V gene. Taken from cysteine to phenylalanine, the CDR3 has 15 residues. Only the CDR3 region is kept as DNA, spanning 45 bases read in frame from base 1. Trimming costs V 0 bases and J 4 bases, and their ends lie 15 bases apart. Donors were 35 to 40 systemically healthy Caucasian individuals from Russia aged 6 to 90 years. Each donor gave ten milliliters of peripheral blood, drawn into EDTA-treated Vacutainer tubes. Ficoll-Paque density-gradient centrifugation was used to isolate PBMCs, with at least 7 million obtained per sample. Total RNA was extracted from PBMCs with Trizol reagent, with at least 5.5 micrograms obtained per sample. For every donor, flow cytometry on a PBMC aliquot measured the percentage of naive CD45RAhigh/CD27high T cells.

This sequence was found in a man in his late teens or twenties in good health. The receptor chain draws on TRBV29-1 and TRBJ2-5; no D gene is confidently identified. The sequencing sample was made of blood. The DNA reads TGCAGCGTTGAAGAGGGCGCTTTAGTCGGAGAGACCCAGTACTTC. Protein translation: CSVEEGALVGETQYF.